This T cell receptor beta chain came from a study of cytomegalovirus exposure and HLA in healthy donors. General study findings and limits: In vitro experiments confirmed that three CMV-associated chains were specific for CMV antigens. In an earlier analysis, most TCR beta V segments were productive about 90% or about 30% of the time. The authors considered a cluster of highly shared sequence variants likely to be a sequencing artifact.

Amplification used 60 Vbeta primers and 13 Jbeta primers. Assay: immunoSEQ multiplex PCR; the TCRdb copy retains only in-frame clones and omits some. The table has roughly 190,000 clones, 12% seen once. In this sample, this clone turned up a few times. Its antigen is unknown. This CDR3 comprises 15 residues. The J segment lost 2 bases and the V segment lost 1 base, leaving 5 bases of the junction unmatched. Germline V gene lookup returns CDR1 GTSNPN and CDR2 SVGIG (reference sequence). Healthy bone marrow donors supplied every sample. The V call is TRBV30, the J call TRBJ1-3; TRBD1 matches 7 bases. This receptor was obtained from a man in his forties or fifties in good health and CMV-seropositive. The sequenced sample consisted of PBMCs. CDR3 sequence: CAWSAKGQAGNTIYF. In DNA form, the CDR3 reads TGTGCCTGGAGTGCCAAAGGACAGGCTGGAAACACCATATATTTT.